Listed here are 10 T cell receptor beta chains from one sample, sequenced in a study of early T cells in non-severe SARS-CoV-2 infection. MiXCR, run by TCRdb on the 5' RACE reads, gives a single entry per CDR3 protein. This sample has roughly 75,000 distinct CDR3 sequences, with 8.5% to 10% found just once. The sequencing sample was made of whole blood. The origin of the receptors is an adult who was a healthcare worker with PCR-confirmed SARS-CoV-2 infection or an uninfected control (not recorded which).

In its sample, this clonotype was seen many times. This chain links TRBV7-2 with TRBJ1-1; D is unclear. Trimming pared 5 bases from V and 3 bases from J, leaving 10 bases between. CDR1 SGHTA and CDR2 FQGNSA come from the germline V gene. The CDR3 loop spans 13 amino acids. CDR3 in amino acids: CASSPRRHTEAFF. CDR3 sequence (DNA): TGTGCCAGCAGCCCCCGTAGGCACACTGAAGCTTTCTTT.

This clonotype was observed at least ten times. The genes are TRBV9 and TRBJ1-5; 8 bases fit TRBD1. From germline, CDR1 is SGDLS and CDR2 YYNGEE. V lost 3 bases, J lost 3 bases, and 5 bases stayed unmatched. There are 15 residues in the CDR3. CDR3 DNA: TGTGCCAGCAGCGAGACAGGGGAACACAATCAGCCCCAGCATTTT. Protein: CASSETGEHNQPQHF. The whole variable domain, remainder taken from reference TRBV9 and TRBJ1-5, is DSGVTQTPKHLITATGQRVTLRCSPRSGDLSVYWYQQSLDQGLQFLIQYYNGEERAKGNILERFSAQQFPDLHSELNLSSLELGDSALYFCASSETGEHNQPQHFGDGTRLSIL.

The J gene is TRBJ2-2, the V gene TRBV6-6, with 11 bases identical to TRBD1. Germline V gene sequence: CDR1 MNHNY, CDR2 SVGAGI (reference sequence). V lost 5 bases, J lost 5 bases, and 19 bases stayed unmatched. This CDR3 has 20 amino acids. CDR3 sequence (DNA): TGTGCCAGCAGTCGGACAGGGGGCAGGGTAGCGGGAGATAAGACCGGGGAGCTGTTTTTT. Translated, it gives CASSRTGGRVAGDKTGELFF.

This chain uses TRBV12-3 or TRBV12-4 with TRBJ2-7; 8 bases are a match to TRBD1. V trimming: 6 bases; J trimming: 1 base; junction bases outside the gene matches: 2. This CDR3 spans 13 amino acids. The CDR3 bases are TGTGCCAGCAGCCGGACAGGGTCCTACGAGCAGTACTTC. Translation gives CASSRTGSYEQYF.

This clonotype was seen ten or more times. J is TRBJ1-1 and V is TRBV27; D unresolved. The CDR3 runs 15 residues. Trimming left V 5 bases short and J 1 base short, with 14 bases between. Germline lookup yields CDR1 MNHEY and CDR2 SMNVEV (reference sequence). CDR3 bases: TGTGCCAGCAGTCCCCGCGTCGGGGAGAACACTGAAGCTTTCTTT. Translated, it gives CASSPRVGENTEAFF.

This clonotype was recorded at least ten times. V and J are TRBV12-3 or TRBV12-4 and TRBJ2-3; 7 positions match TRBD2. This CDR3 contains 13 residues. The junction had 5 bases not matched to a gene; V was cut back by 5 bases and J by 6 bases. The CDR3 region is CASSPHSGDTQYF. The CDR3 nucleotides read TGTGCCAGCAGTCCCCATAGCGGGGATACGCAGTATTTT.

This clonotype was seen ten or more times. The V and J genes are TRBV15 and TRBJ1-2, with TRBD1 matching 10 bases. V trimming: 2 bases; J trimming: 3 bases; junction bases outside the gene matches: 6. The CDR3 runs 16 residues. Germline V gene data show CDR1 as LNHNV and CDR2 as YYDKDF (reference sequence). Here the CDR3 reads CATSRSGTGAYYGYTF. CDR3 sequence (DNA): TGTGCCACCAGCAGAAGCGGGACAGGGGCTTACTATGGCTACACCTTC.

V is TRBV12-3 or TRBV12-4 and J is TRBJ2-7; TRBD2 is a possible D gene (5 bases). The CDR3 is made up of 12 amino acids. V was shortened by 6 bases and J by 0 bases, with 6 bases between the two germline ends. The CDR3 sequence: CASSRGSYEQYF. The CDR3 DNA reads as TGTGCCAGCAGCCGGGGCTCCTACGAGCAGTACTTC.

This sequence joins TRBV20-1 and TRBJ2-6; the D is unclear. CDR3 length equals 13 residues. The V end lost 5 bases, the J end lost 0 bases, and 5 bases lay between the germline ends. Germline assignment: CDR1 DFQATT and CDR2 SNEGSKA (reference sequence). CDR3 DNA sequence: TGCAGTGCTTTCTACTCTGGGGCCAACGTCCTGACTTTC. The encoded protein is CSAFYSGANVLTF.

The chain carries TRBV9 and TRBJ2-6, with a possible D match to TRBD1 (5 bases). V was trimmed by 0 bases and J by 4 bases, leaving 11 bases between them. This CDR3 has 16 residues. Per germline, CDR1 SGDLS and CDR2 YYNGEE. CDR3 loop: CASSVAQGAGANVLTF. The CDR3 DNA follows: TGTGCCAGCAGCGTAGCTCAGGGTGCCGGGGCCAACGTCCTGACTTTC.